What follows is one T cell receptor (beta chain) and its context. Its antigen specificity is not known. No clone much larger than this one lies a single base away; base qualities are absent. The cysteine opens and the phenylalanine closes a CDR3 of 15 amino acids. Just CDR3 DNA is preserved here, 45 bases in frame from base 1. In the germline V gene, CDR1 corresponds to MGHRA and CDR2 to YSYEKL. Here V drops 2 bases and J drops 5 bases, and the junction holds 7 bases not matched to any gene. PBMCs were isolated by Ficoll-Paque density gradient centrifugation. Sequencing was performed on an Illumina NovaSeq 6000. TCRalpha and TCRbeta cDNA libraries were built by 5'RACE with constant-segment primers, adding sample barcodes and unique molecular identifiers. Trizol reagent was used to extract RNA from every sample. The libraries were amplified in two PCR steps, and the second step added a second sample barcode and Illumina TruSeq adapters. Sequencing of the libraries was done on an Illumina NovaSeq, producing 2 x 150 bp paired-end reads. The study's own analysis went as follows. Demultiplexing of reads and collapsing into UMI-guided consensus sequences were performed with migec v1.2.7. Using mixcr v2.1.11, UMI consensuses were aligned to TRA and TRB V and J templates and then assembled into clonotypes. Expanded or contracted clonotypes were those called significant by both edgeR and NoisET, with noise models trained on biological replicates. For edgeR calls, the thresholds were a false discovery rate-adjusted p below 0.01 and a log2 fold-change of 1. PCA with hierarchical clustering of max-normalized trajectories of the 1000 most abundant clonotypes was used as exploratory dynamics analysis. The CD4 or CD8 phenotype of responding clones was assigned using the separately sequenced CD4+ and CD8+ repertoires. TCRdb reran the public reads through fastp at Q25 and MiXCR, keeping productive beta chains. One record per CDR3 amino acid sequence lists the most common genes and DNA. TCRdb's processing, not the authors' own work, is the source of the V and J calls. The sample includes roughly 200,000 distinct CDR3 sequences, with 20% to 25% observed a single time. The top ten hold around 23% of the sample.

This specimen comes from a study of T-cell memory formation after mild COVID-19 (dated by TCRdb to the early 2020s). Context from the whole study: TCR sequence clusters from the two donors were largely donor specific. T-cell clones expanding and contracting after mild COVID-19 in two donors were tracked by longitudinal TCRalpha and TCRbeta repertoire sequencing. Two young, previously healthy adult volunteers made up the cohort, one male and one female.

Summary of the overall study and its limitations: Whether the second-wave clones peaking on day 37 were SARS-CoV-2 specific was not confirmed. Only a couple of mild cases were covered by the study, and larger cohorts that include severe cases with pre-infection samples were considered necessary. Some responding clones were detected in pre-infection memory, suggesting pre-existing cross-reactive memory T cells joined the SARS-CoV-2 response. Contracting CD4+ clones turned up mainly in the CM and EM memory subsets, whereas EMRA was where CD8+ clones were enriched. Clones that contracted from day 15 to 85 showed balanced CD4/CD8 phenotypes, whereas a second wave of clones that expanded from day 15 to 37 leaned towards CD4+.

Sequencing was carried out using PBMCs or a T cell subset sorted from them (not recorded which). This clonotype originated in an adult woman who had mild COVID-19 (a few samples of this study predate the infection). The sample titles of this study are shuffled in the database, so cell type and time point are left out; the donor was told from shared clones. Rearrangement joined TRBV4-1 to TRBJ1-1; 8 central bases correspond to TRBD1. For the CDR3, the sequence is CASSQLQGARTEAFF. In nucleotide form, the sequence is TGCGCCAGCAGCCAACTCCAGGGGGCCCGGACTGAAGCTTTCTTT.